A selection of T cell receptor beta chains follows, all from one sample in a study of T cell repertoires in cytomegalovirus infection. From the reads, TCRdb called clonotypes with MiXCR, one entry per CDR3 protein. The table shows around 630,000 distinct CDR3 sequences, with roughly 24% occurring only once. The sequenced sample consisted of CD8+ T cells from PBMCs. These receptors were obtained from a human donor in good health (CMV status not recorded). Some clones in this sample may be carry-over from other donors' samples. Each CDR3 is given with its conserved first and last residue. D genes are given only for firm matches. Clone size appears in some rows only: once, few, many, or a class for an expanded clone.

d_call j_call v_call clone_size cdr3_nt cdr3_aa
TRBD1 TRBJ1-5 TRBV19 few TGTGCCAGTAGCGGGGACAGAAGCAATCAGCCCCAGCATTTT CASSGDRSNQPQHF
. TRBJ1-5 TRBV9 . TGTGCCAGCAGCGTGGGGGATACACAGCCCCAGCATTTT CASSVGDTQPQHF
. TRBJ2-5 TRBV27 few TGTGCCAGCAAACTAACAGGTTCGCAAGAGACCCAGTACTTC CASKLTGSQETQYF
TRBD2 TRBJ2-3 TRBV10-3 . TGTGCCATCAGTGACCCCTTCCTAGCGGGAGACACAGATACGCAGTATTTT CAISDPFLAGDTDTQYF
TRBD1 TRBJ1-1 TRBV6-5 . TGTGCCAGCAGTTACTCGACCGGGACAGGGGGCTTTCTTGGGTCGGGGGTAACTGAAGCTTTCTTT CASSYSTGTGGFLGSGVTEAFF
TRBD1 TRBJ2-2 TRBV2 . TGTGCCAAACGGACAGGGAAGAACACCGGGGAGCTGTTTTTT CAKRTGKNTGELFF
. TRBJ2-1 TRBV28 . TGTGCCAGCAGTTTATATCCGAGGGATGAGCAGTTCTTC CASSLYPRDEQFF
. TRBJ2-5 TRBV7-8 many TGTGCCAGCAGTCAAATAGGGGGGGTGCAAGAGACCCAGTACTTC CASSQIGGVQETQYF
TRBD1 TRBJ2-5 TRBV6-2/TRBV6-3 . TGTGCCACGGGACAGGGGAACGCTGAGACCCAGTACTTC CATGQGNAETQYF
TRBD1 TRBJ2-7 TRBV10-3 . TGTGTCATCAGGGGGGGGACAGGGACCTACGAGCAGTACTTC CVIRGGTGTYEQYF
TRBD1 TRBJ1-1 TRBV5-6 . TGTGCCAGCAGCACGCCGGGACAGGGGTCGAACACTGAAGCTTTCTTT CASSTPGQGSNTEAFF
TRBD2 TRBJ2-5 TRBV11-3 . TGTGCCAGCAGCTTAAGCAGCGGCGGGGGAGAGACCCAGTACTTC CASSLSSGGGETQYF
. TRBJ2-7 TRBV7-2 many TGTGCCAGCAGCTCGTTAACGGTAACAGCTCTCGCCTACGAGCAGTACTTC CASSSLTVTALAYEQYF
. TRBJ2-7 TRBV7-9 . TGTGCCACCCGGAAAGGCCTCTCCTACGAGCAGTACTTC CATRKGLSYEQYF